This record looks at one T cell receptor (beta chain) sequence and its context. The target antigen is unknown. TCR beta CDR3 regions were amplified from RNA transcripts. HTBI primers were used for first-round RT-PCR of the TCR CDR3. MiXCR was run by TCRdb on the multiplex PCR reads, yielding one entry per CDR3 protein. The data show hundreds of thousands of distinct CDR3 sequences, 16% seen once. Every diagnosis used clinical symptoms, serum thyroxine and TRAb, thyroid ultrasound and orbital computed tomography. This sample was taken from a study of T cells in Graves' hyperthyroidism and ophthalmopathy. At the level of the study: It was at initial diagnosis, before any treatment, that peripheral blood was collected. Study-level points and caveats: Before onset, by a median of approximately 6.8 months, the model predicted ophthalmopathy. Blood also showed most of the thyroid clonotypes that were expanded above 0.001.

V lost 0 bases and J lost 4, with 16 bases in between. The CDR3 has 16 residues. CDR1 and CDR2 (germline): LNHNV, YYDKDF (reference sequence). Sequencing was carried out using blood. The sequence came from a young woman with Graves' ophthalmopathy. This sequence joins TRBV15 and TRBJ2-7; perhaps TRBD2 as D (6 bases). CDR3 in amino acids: CATSRDELEGRYEQYF. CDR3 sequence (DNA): TGTGCCACCAGCAGAGATGAGCTGGAGGGGAGATACGAGCAGTACTTC.